A selection of T cell receptor beta chains follows, all from one sample in a study of blood T cell repertoires in COVID-19. Clones were read by immunoSEQ multiplex PCR, and TCRdb kept only the in-frame ones, dropping some. The sample records 150,000 to 200,000 clones, roughly 89% being singletons. Input material: PBMCs or T cells enriched from blood (not recorded which). These receptors originate from a woman between 35 and 50 years old with acute COVID-19. Each CDR3 is given with its conserved first and last residue. Fields, in order: V gene, clone size, J gene, D gene, CDR3 DNA, CDR3 protein. The D gene is left open where the match is weak. Some rows mark clone size as missing; the rest say once, few, many or name a class of expanded clone.

v_gene: TRBV18
abundance: -
j_gene: TRBJ2-3
d_gene: -
CDR3nt: TGTGCCAGCTCACCACCCGCAGGGTGGGATACGCAGTATTTT
CDR3aa: CASSPPAGWDTQYF

v_gene: TRBV29-1
abundance: -
j_gene: TRBJ1-5
d_gene: -
CDR3nt: TGCAGCGTTGCGGGGGAGGGTAGCAATCAGCCCCAGCATTTT
CDR3aa: CSVAGEGSNQPQHF

v_gene: TRBV11-1
abundance: -
j_gene: TRBJ2-7
d_gene: -
CDR3nt: TGTGCCCTGACGGGATACGAGCAGTACTTC
CDR3aa: CALTGYEQYF

v_gene: TRBV3-1/TRBV3-2
abundance: -
j_gene: TRBJ2-5
d_gene: -
CDR3nt: TGTGCCAGCAGCCAAGATTTTGGGAGGGAGACCCAGTACTTC
CDR3aa: CASSQDFGRETQYF

v_gene: TRBV21-1
abundance: -
j_gene: TRBJ2-7
d_gene: -
CDR3nt: TGTGCCAGCAGCACCCAGCGGGGGGCCCCCTACGAGCAGTACTTC
CDR3aa: CASSTQRGAPYEQYF

v_gene: TRBV14
abundance: once
j_gene: TRBJ2-7
d_gene: -
CDR3nt: TGTGCCAGCAGCCAAGCAGGGTTGCTAGGGGAGCAGTACTTC
CDR3aa: CASSQAGLLGEQYF

v_gene: TRBV2
abundance: -
j_gene: TRBJ1-6
d_gene: -
CDR3nt: TGTGCCAGCAGTGAGGGGGGGCTGTTGGATTCACCCCTCCACTTT
CDR3aa: CASSEGGLLDSPLHF

v_gene: TRBV6-2/TRBV6-3
abundance: -
j_gene: TRBJ2-4
d_gene: TRBD2
CDR3nt: TGTGCCAGCAGTAACCGGGAGGGGAAAAACATTCAGTACTTC
CDR3aa: CASSNREGKNIQYF

v_gene: TRBV27
abundance: -
j_gene: TRBJ2-5
d_gene: -
CDR3nt: TGTGCCAGCAGTTTATCGACAGGCCAAGAGACCCAGTACTTC
CDR3aa: CASSLSTGQETQYF

v_gene: TRBV30
abundance: once
j_gene: TRBJ2-3
d_gene: -
CDR3nt: TGTGCCGGGGGGGGCCAGGATACGCAGTATTTT
CDR3aa: CAGGGQDTQYF

v_gene: TRBV6-5
abundance: -
j_gene: TRBJ1-2
d_gene: TRBD1
CDR3nt: TGTGCCAGCAGTATCAACGGACAGGTCGGCTACACCTTC
CDR3aa: CASSINGQVGYTF

v_gene: TRBV18
abundance: once
j_gene: TRBJ2-7
d_gene: -
CDR3nt: TGTGCCAGCTCACCACTAGGTCGGGGTCTCAACGAGCAGTACTTC
CDR3aa: CASSPLGRGLNEQYF

v_gene: TRBV5-1
abundance: -
j_gene: TRBJ2-5
d_gene: TRBD1
CDR3nt: TGCGCCAGCAGCTGGGTGTCCAGGGGGGAGACCCAGTACTTC
CDR3aa: CASSWVSRGETQYF

v_gene: TRBV28
abundance: -
j_gene: TRBJ2-2
d_gene: -
CDR3nt: TGTGCCAGCAGTCCAGATACCACCGGGGAGCTGTTTTTT
CDR3aa: CASSPDTTGELFF

v_gene: TRBV3-1/TRBV3-2
abundance: -
j_gene: TRBJ2-1
d_gene: TRBD2
CDR3nt: TGTGCCAGCAGCCCCGGGACTAGCGGGGGGCCCCCGATTGAGCAGTTCTTC
CDR3aa: CASSPGTSGGPPIEQFF

v_gene: TRBV5-1
abundance: -
j_gene: TRBJ2-5
d_gene: -
CDR3nt: TGCGCCAGTTCTGCAGGGGCGGCGGAAGAGACCCAGTACTTC
CDR3aa: CASSAGAAEETQYF

v_gene: TRBV5-1
abundance: -
j_gene: TRBJ2-5
d_gene: TRBD2
CDR3nt: TGCGCCAGCAGAGCGGGGATATTAGAGACCCAGTACTTC
CDR3aa: CASRAGILETQYF

v_gene: TRBV11-2
abundance: -
j_gene: TRBJ1-2
d_gene: -
CDR3nt: TGTGCCAGCAGCTTAGCCCGGAACTATGGCTACACCTTC
CDR3aa: CASSLARNYGYTF

v_gene: TRBV19
abundance: few
j_gene: TRBJ2-7
d_gene: -
CDR3nt: TGTGCCAGTAGGGTCTCAGCGGGTAGCTCCTACGAGCAGTACTTC
CDR3aa: CASRVSAGSSYEQYF

v_gene: TRBV11-2
abundance: -
j_gene: TRBJ2-2
d_gene: TRBD1
CDR3nt: TGTGCCAGCAGCCCGACAGGGACCACCGGGGAGCTGTTTTTT
CDR3aa: CASSPTGTTGELFF

v_gene: TRBV2
abundance: -
j_gene: TRBJ1-6
d_gene: -
CDR3nt: TGTGCCAGCAGTGAAGAGGGGGAATCACCCCTCCACTTT
CDR3aa: CASSEEGESPLHF

v_gene: TRBV7-3
abundance: -
j_gene: TRBJ2-2
d_gene: TRBD2
CDR3nt: TGTGCCAGCAGCTCCTCCCCCGGACTAGTCAGATCCGGGGAGCTGTTTTTT
CDR3aa: CASSSSPGLVRSGELFF

v_gene: TRBV4-1
abundance: -
j_gene: TRBJ2-7
d_gene: TRBD1
CDR3nt: TGCGCCAGCAGCCAAGTAGGGGGCCACGAGCAGTACTTC
CDR3aa: CASSQVGGHEQYF

v_gene: TRBV7-9
abundance: -
j_gene: TRBJ2-3
d_gene: TRBD1
CDR3nt: TGTGCCAGCAGCCCACGCGCCGGGGACAGGGGCACAGATACGCAGTATTTT
CDR3aa: CASSPRAGDRGTDTQYF

v_gene: TRBV28
abundance: -
j_gene: TRBJ1-2
d_gene: -
CDR3nt: TGTGCCAGCGGGGCGGCCCAGAGGAATGGTGGCTACACCTTC
CDR3aa: CASGAAQRNGGYTF

v_gene: TRBV11-2
abundance: -
j_gene: TRBJ1-4
d_gene: -
CDR3nt: TGTGCCAGCAGCTCAACGCCCTACCCCAATGAAAAACTGTTTTTT
CDR3aa: CASSSTPYPNEKLFF

v_gene: TRBV19
abundance: -
j_gene: TRBJ2-2
d_gene: TRBD2
CDR3nt: TGTGCCAGTAGTATTCTAGCGGGAGAGACCGGGGAGCTGTTTTTT
CDR3aa: CASSILAGETGELFF

v_gene: TRBV19
abundance: -
j_gene: TRBJ1-1
d_gene: -
CDR3nt: TGTGCCAGTAGTTTGCGACGGGGGAACACTGAAGCTTTCTTT
CDR3aa: CASSLRRGNTEAFF

v_gene: TRBV5-1
abundance: -
j_gene: TRBJ2-2
d_gene: -
CDR3nt: TGCGCCAGCAGCTTGCCAGGAAAAGAGAACACCGGGGAGCTGTTTTTT
CDR3aa: CASSLPGKENTGELFF

v_gene: TRBV5-1
abundance: -
j_gene: TRBJ2-7
d_gene: -
CDR3nt: TGCGCCAGCAGCTTGGGGGCCGGCTACGAGCAGTACTTC
CDR3aa: CASSLGAGYEQYF

v_gene: TRBV5-6
abundance: -
j_gene: TRBJ2-7
d_gene: -
CDR3nt: TGTGCCAGCAGCTTGTCAGGATTCCTCTACGAGCAGTACTTC
CDR3aa: CASSLSGFLYEQYF

v_gene: TRBV6-1
abundance: -
j_gene: TRBJ1-4
d_gene: -
CDR3nt: TGTGCCAGCAGTGAACCCCCGGGAGCTAATGAAAAACTGTTTTTT
CDR3aa: CASSEPPGANEKLFF

v_gene: TRBV5-5
abundance: -
j_gene: TRBJ2-3
d_gene: -
CDR3nt: TGTGCCAGCAGCCCAGTCGTACTTCCCCGACATACAGATACGCAGTATTTT
CDR3aa: CASSPVVLPRHTDTQYF

v_gene: TRBV5-1
abundance: -
j_gene: TRBJ2-1
d_gene: -
CDR3nt: TGCGCCAGCAGCTTGGTTGGGCACAATGAGCAGTTCTTC
CDR3aa: CASSLVGHNEQFF

v_gene: TRBV7-2
abundance: -
j_gene: TRBJ2-5
d_gene: TRBD1
CDR3nt: TGTGCCAGCAGCCCAACAGGGGTTCGAGAGACCCAGTACTTC
CDR3aa: CASSPTGVRETQYF

v_gene: TRBV18
abundance: -
j_gene: TRBJ1-2
d_gene: TRBD1
CDR3nt: TGTGCCAGCTCACCCCGGGACAGTGCTAACTATGGCTACACCTTC
CDR3aa: CASSPRDSANYGYTF

v_gene: TRBV7-2
abundance: -
j_gene: TRBJ2-3
d_gene: -
CDR3nt: TGTGCCAGCAGCTTAGCGTATCGTGGAGGAGCTGCAGATACGCAGTATTTT
CDR3aa: CASSLAYRGGAADTQYF

v_gene: TRBV5-4
abundance: -
j_gene: TRBJ1-1
d_gene: -
CDR3nt: TGTGCCAGCAGCACAGGGAACACTGAAGCTTTCTTT
CDR3aa: CASSTGNTEAFF

v_gene: TRBV3-1/TRBV3-2
abundance: -
j_gene: TRBJ2-7
d_gene: TRBD2
CDR3nt: TGTGCCAGCAGCCCCCTTCCAAGCGGGGATGGGGAGCAGTACTTC
CDR3aa: CASSPLPSGDGEQYF

v_gene: TRBV2
abundance: -
j_gene: TRBJ1-4
d_gene: TRBD1
CDR3nt: TGTGCCAGCAGTGACCTCGGTACAGGGGCTGAAAAACTGTTTTTT
CDR3aa: CASSDLGTGAEKLFF

v_gene: TRBV18
abundance: -
j_gene: TRBJ2-2
d_gene: TRBD1
CDR3nt: TGTGCCAGCTCACCGGCGGCCGGTAACAGGGGGACCGGGGAGCTGTTTTTT
CDR3aa: CASSPAAGNRGTGELFF

v_gene: TRBV27
abundance: -
j_gene: TRBJ2-1
d_gene: TRBD2
CDR3nt: TGTGCCAGCAGCGATAGGGCGGGAGGGGTATACAATGAGCAGTTCTTC
CDR3aa: CASSDRAGGVYNEQFF

v_gene: TRBV30
abundance: -
j_gene: TRBJ1-2
d_gene: -
CDR3nt: TGTGCCTGCGGGGTAGGGGGGGGAAACTATGGCTACACCTTC
CDR3aa: CACGVGGGNYGYTF

v_gene: TRBV7-8
abundance: -
j_gene: TRBJ2-7
d_gene: -
CDR3nt: TGTGCCAGCAGCTTGGAGGGTGGTCCCTACGAGCAGTACTTC
CDR3aa: CASSLEGGPYEQYF

v_gene: TRBV27
abundance: -
j_gene: TRBJ1-6
d_gene: TRBD1
CDR3nt: TGTGCCAGCAACCCGACAGGGACTTCCTATAATTCACCCCTCCACTTT
CDR3aa: CASNPTGTSYNSPLHF

v_gene: TRBV7-7
abundance: few
j_gene: TRBJ2-5
d_gene: TRBD2
CDR3nt: TGTGCCAGCAGCTTAGAATCTAGCGGGGGGTCCCAAGAGACCCAGTACTTC
CDR3aa: CASSLESSGGSQETQYF